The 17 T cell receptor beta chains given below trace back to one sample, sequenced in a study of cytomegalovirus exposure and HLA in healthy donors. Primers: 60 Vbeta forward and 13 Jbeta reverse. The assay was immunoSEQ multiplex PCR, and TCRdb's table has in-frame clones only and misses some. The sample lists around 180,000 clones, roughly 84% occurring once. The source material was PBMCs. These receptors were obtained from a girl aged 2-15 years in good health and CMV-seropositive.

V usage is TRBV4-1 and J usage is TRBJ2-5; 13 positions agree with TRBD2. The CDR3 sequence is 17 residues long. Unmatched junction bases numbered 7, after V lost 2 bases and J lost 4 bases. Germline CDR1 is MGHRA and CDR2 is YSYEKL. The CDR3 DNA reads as TGCGCCAGCAGCCAAAGACTAGCGGGAGGTGAAGGAGAGACCCAGTACTTC. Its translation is CASSQRLAGGEGETQYF.

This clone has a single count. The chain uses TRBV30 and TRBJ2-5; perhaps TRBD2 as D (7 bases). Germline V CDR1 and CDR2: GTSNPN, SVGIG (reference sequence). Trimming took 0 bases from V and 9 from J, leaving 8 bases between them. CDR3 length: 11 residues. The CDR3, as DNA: TGTGCCTGGAGTGTAGGGGGGGCCCAGTACTTC. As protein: CAWSVGGAQYF.

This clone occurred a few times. DNA for the CDR3: TGTGCCAGCAGCTTCGGGTTTGGGGGCTACACCTTC. Its translation is CASSFGFGGYTF. The J gene is TRBJ1-2, the V gene TRBV7-9, with D unresolved. Germline V gene lookup returns CDR1 SEHNR and CDR2 FQNEAQ (reference sequence). The CDR3 runs 12 residues. V lost 3 bases, J lost 8 bases, and 10 bases lay in between.

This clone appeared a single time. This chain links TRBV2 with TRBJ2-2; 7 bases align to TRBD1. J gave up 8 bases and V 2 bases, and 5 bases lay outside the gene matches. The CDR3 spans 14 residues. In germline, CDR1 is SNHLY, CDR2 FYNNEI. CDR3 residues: CASSERGGRGELFF. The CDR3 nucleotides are TGTGCCAGCAGTGAAAGAGGGGGCAGGGGGGAGCTGTTTTTT.

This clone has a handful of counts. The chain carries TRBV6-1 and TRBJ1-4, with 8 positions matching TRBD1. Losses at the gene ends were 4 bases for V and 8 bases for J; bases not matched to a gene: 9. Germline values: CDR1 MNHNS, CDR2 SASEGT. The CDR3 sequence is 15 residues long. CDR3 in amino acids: CASSAFRGPGEKLFF. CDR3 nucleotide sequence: TGTGCCAGCAGTGCATTCAGGGGGCCAGGCGAAAAACTGTTTTTT.

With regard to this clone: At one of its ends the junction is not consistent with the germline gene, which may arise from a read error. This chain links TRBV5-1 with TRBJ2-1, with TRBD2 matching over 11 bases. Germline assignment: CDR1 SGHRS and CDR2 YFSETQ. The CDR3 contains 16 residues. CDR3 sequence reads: CASSLDTSGSYYEQFF. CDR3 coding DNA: TGCGCCAGCAGCTTGGATACTAGCGGGAGCTACTATGAGCAGTTCTTC.

CDR3 DNA sequence: TGTGCCAGCAGTTTGAGGCGGGAGACAGATACGCAGTATTTT. This translates into CASSLRRETDTQYF. The chain couples TRBV28 to TRBJ2-3, with TRBD2 matching over 7 bases. V was pared by 3 bases and J by 3 bases, with 3 bases of the junction left unmatched. Germline V lookup: CDR1 MDHEN, CDR2 SYDVKM. The CDR3 spans 14 residues.

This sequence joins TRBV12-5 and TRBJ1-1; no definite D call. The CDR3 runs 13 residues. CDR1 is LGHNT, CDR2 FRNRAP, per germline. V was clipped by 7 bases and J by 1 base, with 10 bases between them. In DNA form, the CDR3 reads TGTGCTAGTGCCCTGACAACGAACACTGAAGCTTTCTTT. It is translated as CASALTTNTEAFF.

The CDR3 here is CAWTGVGNTIYF. In DNA, the CDR3 is TGTGCCTGGACAGGGGTCGGAAACACCATATATTTT. V usage is TRBV30 and J usage is TRBJ1-3; a possible D gene is TRBD1 (6 bases). The length of the CDR3 is 12 residues. The V and J ends lost 4 bases and 4 bases respectively, with 8 bases between them. Germline V gene data show CDR1 as GTSNPN and CDR2 as SVGIG (reference sequence).

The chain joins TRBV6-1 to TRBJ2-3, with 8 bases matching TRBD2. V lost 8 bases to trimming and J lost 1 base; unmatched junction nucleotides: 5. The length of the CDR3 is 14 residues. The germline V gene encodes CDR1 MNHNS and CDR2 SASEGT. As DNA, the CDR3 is TGTGCCAGCGGGGGGACTAGGGGCACAGATACGCAGTATTTT. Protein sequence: CASGGTRGTDTQYF.

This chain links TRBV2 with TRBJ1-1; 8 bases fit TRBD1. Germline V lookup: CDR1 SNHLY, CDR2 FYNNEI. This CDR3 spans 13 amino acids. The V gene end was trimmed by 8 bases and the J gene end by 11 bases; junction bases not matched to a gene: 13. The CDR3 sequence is CASETGDITGAFF. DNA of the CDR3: TGTGCCAGCGAGACAGGGGATATCACAGGGGCTTTCTTT.

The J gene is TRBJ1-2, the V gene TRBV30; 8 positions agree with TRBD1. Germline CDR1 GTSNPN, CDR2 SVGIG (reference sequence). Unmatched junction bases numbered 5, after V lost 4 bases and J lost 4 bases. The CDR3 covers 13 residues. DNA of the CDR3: TGTGCCTGGATGTACAGGGGGGGCTATGGCTACACCTTC. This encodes CAWMYRGGYGYTF.

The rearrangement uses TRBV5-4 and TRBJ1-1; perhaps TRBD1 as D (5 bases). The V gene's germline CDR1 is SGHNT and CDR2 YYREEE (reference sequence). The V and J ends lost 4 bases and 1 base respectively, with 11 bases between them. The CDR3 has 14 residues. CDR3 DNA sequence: TGTGCCAGCAGCCTATGGACACCGAACACTGAAGCTTTCTTT. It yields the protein CASSLWTPNTEAFF.

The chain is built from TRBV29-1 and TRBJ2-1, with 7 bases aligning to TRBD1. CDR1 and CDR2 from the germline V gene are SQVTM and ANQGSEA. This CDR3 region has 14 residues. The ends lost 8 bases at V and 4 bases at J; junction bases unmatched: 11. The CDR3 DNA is TGCAGCTTAACCGGGACAGAGTCTTACAATGAGCAGTTCTTC. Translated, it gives CSLTGTESYNEQFF.

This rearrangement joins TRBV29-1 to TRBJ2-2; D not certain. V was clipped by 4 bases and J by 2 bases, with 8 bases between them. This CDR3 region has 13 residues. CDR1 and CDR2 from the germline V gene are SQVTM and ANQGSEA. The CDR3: CSVGRANTGELFF. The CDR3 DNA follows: TGCAGCGTTGGTCGCGCCAACACCGGGGAGCTGTTTTTT.

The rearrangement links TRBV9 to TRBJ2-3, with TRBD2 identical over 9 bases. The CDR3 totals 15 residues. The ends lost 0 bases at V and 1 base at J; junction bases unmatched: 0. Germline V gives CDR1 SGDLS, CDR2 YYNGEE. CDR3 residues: CASSVGLAGTDTQYF. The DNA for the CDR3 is TGTGCCAGCAGCGTAGGACTAGCGGGCACAGATACGCAGTATTTT.

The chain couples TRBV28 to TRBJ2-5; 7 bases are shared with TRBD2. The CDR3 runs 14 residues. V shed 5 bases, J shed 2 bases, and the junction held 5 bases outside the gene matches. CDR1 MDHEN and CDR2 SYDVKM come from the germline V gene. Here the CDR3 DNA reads TGTGCCAGCAGTCTTGCAGCGGGGCAAGAGACCCAGTACTTC. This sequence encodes CASSLAAGQETQYF.